These T cell receptor beta chains were read from a single sample in a study of spatial heterogeneity in lung cancer. TCRdb used MiXCR to reprocess the 5' RACE reads, holding one entry per CDR3 protein. The table includes roughly 10,000 distinct CDR3 sequences, approximately 22% detected once. Specimen: PBMCs, collected at follow-up. The source of these receptors is a female donor with early-stage non-small cell lung cancer. Both conserved end residues are part of each CDR3. A D gene is named only where the DNA matches it firmly. Clone size is stated in some rows and not others, as once, few, many or a class when expanded.

j_gene | v_gene | d_gene | abundance | CDR3nt | CDR3aa
TRBJ2-1 | TRBV28 | NA | NA | TGTGCCAGCAGACCGACTTGGGATGAGCAGTTCTTC | CASRPTWDEQFF
TRBJ2-1 | TRBV20-1 | NA | NA | TGCAGTGCTAGAGGTCCAGGGACCTTCTACAATGAGCAGTTCTTC | CSARGPGTFYNEQFF
TRBJ1-1 | TRBV6-2/TRBV6-3 | TRBD1 | NA | TGTGCCAGCAGTTACCATTGGACAGGGGACACTGAAGCTTTCTTT | CASSYHWTGDTEAFF
TRBJ2-2 | TRBV7-8 | NA | medium-sized | TGTGCCAGCAGCTGGGGACCGAACGTCGGGGAGCTGTTTTTT | CASSWGPNVGELFF
TRBJ2-7 | TRBV28 | NA | few | TGTGCCAGCAACTCCGCGGGACACCGGGAAGAGCAGTACTTC | CASNSAGHREEQYF
TRBJ2-3 | TRBV4-1 | TRBD1 | medium-sized | TGCGCCAGCAGCCAAGAGTTATCGACAGGGGTTGCAGATACGCAGTATTTT | CASSQELSTGVADTQYF
TRBJ1-5 | TRBV7-8 | NA | few | TGTGCCAGCAGCCGGACCCACAATCAGCCCCAGCATTTT | CASSRTHNQPQHF
TRBJ2-5 | TRBV28 | TRBD2 | few | TGTGCCAGCAGTCTACTAGCGGGAGTTTCGGGAGAGACCCAGTACTTC | CASSLLAGVSGETQYF
TRBJ2-1 | TRBV6-2/TRBV6-3 | TRBD1 | NA | TGTGCCCTCGGGATGGCAGGGGGCCGCTTGGGTGAGCAGTTCTTC | CALGMAGGRLGEQFF
TRBJ1-2 | TRBV29-1 | NA | few | TGCAGCGTTGGGGGACTCAGCTCCTATGGCTACACCTTC | CSVGGLSSYGYTF